This TCR beta chain emerged from a study of HIV-infected children after antiretroviral therapy interruption. A 3' RACE protocol on RNA, with unique molecular identifiers, produced the TCR library. MiXCR, applied by TCRdb to the 3' RACE reads, yields one record per CDR3 protein. Of some 38,000 distinct CDR3 sequences listed, less than 8.5% are singletons. Deletions cut 9 bases from V and 8 bases from J, with 17 bases between. This CDR3 has 13 amino acids. This clonotype was seen ten or more times. Its antigen remains unknown. This sample's treatment: PENTA 11 planned treatment interruption arm or continuous ART arm. Findings of the study overall: The Gini coefficient of naive CD4+ repertoires rose, returning to baseline by 3 years.

The V and J genes are TRBV23-1 and TRBJ2-1, with D possibly being TRBD1 (7 bases). TRBV23-1 is designated an ORF whose function remains uncertain. Sequences were derived from CD45RA+ CD4+ T cells from PBMCs, pooled from several time points, sampled from a donor given antiretroviral therapy, either interrupted or continuous. The subset is: naive CD4+ CD45RA+ CD45RO- T cells. The receptor was isolated from a pool of human donors with HIV. The chain's CDR3 is CARFSTGEDEQFF. For the CDR3, the DNA is TGCGCCAGGTTCTCAACAGGGGAGGATGAGCAGTTCTTC.